This T cell receptor (beta chain) stems from a study of shared clonotypes between healthy human individuals. Study findings and constraints: Researchers found naive subsets generally carried larger estimated richness than memory subsets.

Turning to this clone: What it binds is not known. The sample carries other DNA sequences with the same CDR3.

TCRdb's copy holds only in-frame clones and misses some; the assay was immunoSEQ multiplex PCR. The sample lists some 2,000,000 clones; over 85% were seen once. V shed 4 bases, J shed 4 bases, and the junction held 7 bases outside the gene matches. In germline, CDR1 is MDHEN, CDR2 SYDVKM. This CDR3 spans 14 amino acids. The naive CD8 fraction comprised CD45RO-negative cells positively selected for CCR7 and excluded terminally differentiated effector memory CD45RA+ cells. The TCR sequence derives from a man aged 18 to 35 in good health. The V call is TRBV28, the J call TRBJ2-7, with 7 bases identical to TRBD2. Sample: naive CD8+ T cells sorted from blood. CDR3 loop: CASSSAGEGYEQYF. CDR3 coding DNA: TGTGCCAGCAGTTCGGCGGGAGAAGGGTACGAGCAGTACTTC.